The 28 T cell receptor beta chains below were found in one sample sequenced in a study of blood T cell repertoires in COVID-19. Profiled with immunoSEQ multiplex PCR; TCRdb holds only in-frame clones, not every one. The sample holds more than 40,000 clones, around nine tenths seen once. Sequenced: peripheral blood. These receptors were obtained from a man in his 60s with active or convalescent COVID-19.

The V gene is TRBV10-3, the J gene TRBJ1-2, with 9 nucleotides matching TRBD1. The germline gives CDR1 ENHRY, CDR2 SYGVKD. This CDR3 region has 14 residues. The junction had 11 bases not matched to a gene; V was cut back by 7 bases and J by 8 bases. This chain's CDR3 is CAINEGTGIVGYTF. CDR3 DNA: TGTGCCATCAACGAAGGGACAGGGATCGTGGGCTACACCTTC.

The rearrangement joins TRBV28 to TRBJ2-7, with TRBD2 identical over 8 bases. This CDR3 has 15 residues. Germline CDR1 reads MDHEN; CDR2 reads SYDVKM. Germline trimming cut 5 bases from V and 3 bases from J; bases unmatched to any gene: 9. The CDR3 here is CASSPPGGGFYEQYF. CDR3 DNA sequence: TGTGCCAGCAGTCCGCCCGGCGGGGGGTTCTACGAGCAGTACTTC.

V usage is TRBV30 and J usage is TRBJ1-6, with D perhaps matching TRBD1 (5 bases). Between the trimmed V and J ends, which lost 5 bases and 11 bases, there was a span of 13 bases. CDR3 size: 12 residues. Germline V lookup: CDR1 GTSNPN, CDR2 SVGIG (reference sequence). The CDR3 DNA reads as TGTGCCTGGGGTCAAGGGGATACACCCCTCCACTTT. It yields the protein CAWGQGDTPLHF.

The V and J genes are TRBV19 and TRBJ2-1; 8 bases map to TRBD1. CDR3 length: 14 amino acids. Germline V gene sequence: CDR1 LNHDA, CDR2 SQIVND (reference sequence). V lost 4 bases, J lost 7 bases, and 6 bases stayed unmatched. CDR3 amino acids: CASSKGQGRNEQFF. The CDR3 DNA reads TGTGCCAGTAGTAAAGGACAGGGTAGGAATGAGCAGTTCTTC.

V is TRBV2 and J is TRBJ2-6, with 9 bases matching TRBD1. The CDR3 is made up of 17 amino acids. After removal of 4 bases from V and 4 bases from J, the junction contained 8 bases not matched to a gene. Germline CDR1 is SNHLY and CDR2 is FYNNEI. The CDR3 region has the DNA TGTGCCAGCAGTGCTGGGACAGGGCGGACGGGGGCCAACGTCCTGACTTTC. It translates to CASSAGTGRTGANVLTF.

The CDR3 DNA sequence: TGTGCCAGCAGTGTAGAACAGACCACCGGGGAGCTGTTTTTT. Translating it yields CASSVEQTTGELFF. This chain links TRBV2 with TRBJ2-2; no reliable D call. This CDR3 region has 14 residues. CDR1 is SNHLY and CDR2 is FYNNEI in the germline V gene. V gave up 4 bases and J gave up 4 bases, with 10 bases separating them.

The chain carries TRBV11-2 and TRBJ2-1, with 8 nucleotides matching TRBD2. Germline CDR1 is SGHAT and CDR2 is FQNNGV. V shed 5 bases, J shed 3 bases, and the junction held 9 bases outside the gene matches. The CDR3 sequence is 16 residues long. CDR3 protein: CASSPLGRGDYNEQFF. The CDR3 DNA sequence: TGTGCCAGCAGCCCGCTTGGGCGGGGGGACTACAATGAGCAGTTCTTC. Using reference TRBV11-2 and TRBJ2-1 for the parts outside the CDR3, the full variable domain is EAGVAQSPRYKIIEKRQSVAFWCNPISGHATLYWYQQILGQGPKLLIQFQNNGVVDDSQLPKDRFSAERLKGVDSTLKIQPAKLEDSAVYLCASSPLGRGDYNEQFFGPGTRLTVL.

V gene TRBV7-7 combines with J gene TRBJ2-2; TRBD2 agrees at 10 bases. The V segment lost 5 bases and the J segment 0 bases; nucleotides outside the gene matches: 6. The CDR3 has 17 amino acids. The germline V gene has CDR1 SSHAT and CDR2 FNYEAQ (reference sequence). The CDR3 sequence: CASSQTSGNSNTGELFF. CDR3 nucleotide sequence: TGTGCCAGCAGCCAAACTAGCGGGAACTCGAACACCGGGGAGCTGTTTTTT.

The chain links TRBV7-2 to TRBJ1-3; D remains unclear. Trimming cost V 6 bases and J 0 bases, with 12 bases left between them. Germline V CDR1 and CDR2: SGHTA, FQGNSA. This CDR3 is built from 15 residues. The CDR3 bases are TGTGCCAGCAGGCCCATTACATCCTCTGGAAACACCATATATTTT. Protein product: CASRPITSSGNTIYF.

V is TRBV11-2 and J is TRBJ2-7; 8 bases match TRBD2. The CDR3 runs to 15 residues. Per the germline V gene, CDR1 is SGHAT and CDR2 is FQNNGV. V dropped 5 bases and J dropped 0; count of bases not matched to a gene: 6. Here the CDR3 reads CASSQTGTSSYEQYF. CDR3 in DNA: TGTGCCAGCAGCCAAACCGGGACTAGCTCCTACGAGCAGTACTTC.

V is TRBV18 and J is TRBJ1-2; maybe TRBD1 (5 bases). The CDR3 covers 13 residues. CDR1 and CDR2 (germline): KGHSH, LQKENI. V lost 3 bases and J 4 bases, leaving 9 bases between the germline ends. DNA for the CDR3: TGTGCCAGCTCACCGACTGACAGCTATGGCTACACCTTC. It translates to CASSPTDSYGYTF.

The chain couples TRBV6-4 to TRBJ1-5, with 7 bases fitting TRBD1. The CDR3 extends over 14 amino acids. With 6 bases clipped from V and 9 bases from J, the junction kept 11 bases outside the gene matches. Per the germline V gene, CDR1 is MRHNA and CDR2 is SNTAGT. The CDR3 loop is CASSATGDSSPQHF. In DNA form, the CDR3 reads TGTGCCAGCAGCGCTACCGGGGACAGTTCGCCCCAGCATTTT.

The chain links TRBV6-4 to TRBJ1-5; D gene ambiguous. This CDR3 contains 16 residues. The V end was cut by 6 bases, the J end by 4 bases, with 19 bases between. The V gene's germline CDR1 is MRHNA and CDR2 SNTAGT. CDR3 DNA sequence: TGTGCCAGCAGCCCTGTGGAGGGTCCGCGGAATCAGCCCCAGCATTTT. This encodes CASSPVEGPRNQPQHF.

This clone appeared once. The chain uses TRBV7-9 and TRBJ2-2, with 9 positions matching TRBD2. The CDR3 consists of 15 residues. Germline CDR1 and CDR2: SEHNR and FQNEAQ (reference sequence). J was trimmed by 1 base and V by 6 bases; bases with no gene match: 3. CDR3 coding DNA: TGTGCCAGCAGTAGCGGGGGCCTGAACACCGGGGAGCTGTTTTTT. Encoded protein: CASSSGGLNTGELFF. Complete variable domain (other parts from reference TRBV7-9 and TRBJ2-2): DTGVSQNPRHKITKRGQNVTFRCDPISEHNRLYWYRQTLGQGPEFLTYFQNEAQLEKSRLLSDRFSAERPKGSFSTLEIQRTEQGDSAMYLCASSSGGLNTGELFFGEGSRLTVL.

CDR3 protein: CASRNKNTEAFF. As DNA, the CDR3 is TGTGCCAGCAGAAACAAGAACACTGAAGCTTTCTTT. The chain couples TRBV7-9 to TRBJ1-1; D not certain. V lost 6 bases, J lost 1 base, and 6 bases lay in between. Germline V gene sequence: CDR1 SEHNR, CDR2 FQNEAQ (reference sequence). The CDR3 covers 12 residues.

The chain links TRBV18 to TRBJ1-6; tentative D call: TRBD1 (5 bases). Per the germline V gene, CDR1 is KGHSH and CDR2 is LQKENI. Trimming removed 5 bases from V and 7 bases from J, with 12 bases in between. The CDR3 length is 14 residues. The CDR3 reads CASSSAGRNSPLHF. CDR3 coding DNA: TGTGCCAGCTCATCGGCAGGGCGGAATTCACCCCTCCACTTT.

V and J are TRBV4-2 and TRBJ1-5, with a possible D match to TRBD1 (6 bases). CDR1 is LGHNA, CDR2 YNFKEQ, per germline. The CDR3 has 15 amino acids. The V gene lost 5 bases and the J gene lost 0 bases, with 11 bases spanning the gap. In DNA, the CDR3 is TGTGCCAGCAGCAACGACAGGTATAGCAATCAGCCCCAGCATTTT. It yields the protein CASSNDRYSNQPQHF.

The chain joins TRBV5-1 to TRBJ1-1, with D possibly matching TRBD1 (6 bases). There are 14 residues in the CDR3. Trimming left V 3 bases short and J 4 bases short, with 13 bases between. Germline V gene lookup returns CDR1 SGHRS and CDR2 YFSETQ. The chain's CDR3 is CASSSTGVPTEAFF. The DNA for the CDR3 is TGCGCCAGCAGCTCGACAGGTGTACCCACTGAAGCTTTCTTT.

This chain uses TRBV6-1 with TRBJ1-1; D perhaps matches TRBD1 (6 bases). With 6 bases removed from V and 4 bases from J, the gap between germline ends came to 18 bases. This CDR3 spans 15 amino acids. The germline V gene has CDR1 MNHNS and CDR2 SASEGT. The CDR3: CASRLTKGGFTEAFF. In nucleotides, the CDR3 is TGTGCCAGCAGACTGACGAAAGGGGGTTTCACTGAAGCTTTCTTT.

Only one count was recorded for this clone. V gene TRBV19 combines with J gene TRBJ2-2; the match to TRBD2 covers 12 bases. This CDR3 has 15 amino acids. Germline V gene data show CDR1 as LNHDA and CDR2 as SQIVND (reference sequence). Trimming at V came to 6 bases and at J to 3 bases, leaving 2 bases not matched to a gene. The CDR3 region is CASSWTSGDTGELFF. The CDR3 nucleotides are TGTGCCAGTAGCTGGACTAGCGGGGACACCGGGGAGCTGTTTTTT.

This sequence joins TRBV28 and TRBJ1-3, with D hard to call. This CDR3 contains 13 residues. CDR1 and CDR2 (germline): MDHEN, SYDVKM. Trimming cost V 5 bases and J 2 bases, with 7 bases left between them. CDR3 in DNA: TGTGCCAGCAGTCCCGGGACTGGAAACACCATATATTTT. It encodes CASSPGTGNTIYF.

The rearrangement links TRBV15 to TRBJ1-3, with D maybe TRBD1 (6 bases). The CDR3 sequence is 14 residues long. The germline V and J ends were trimmed by 7 bases and 3 bases, with 13 bases remaining between them. Germline CDR1 is LNHNV and CDR2 is YYDKDF (reference sequence). CDR3 nucleotide sequence: TGTGCCACCAAGGACAGACAAATTGGAAACACCATATATTTT. Residues: CATKDRQIGNTIYF.

The rearrangement joins TRBV2 to TRBJ2-5; D is perhaps TRBD2 (7 bases). In germline, CDR1 is SNHLY, CDR2 FYNNEI. The CDR3 is made up of 15 amino acids. V was clipped by 3 bases and J by 0 bases, with 11 bases between them. The CDR3 DNA follows: TGTGCCAGCAGTGAGTGGGGGGGGCACCAAGAGACCCAGTACTTC. Protein: CASSEWGGHQETQYF.

The rearrangement uses TRBV7-3 and TRBJ2-1; D is unresolved. The CDR3 runs to 13 residues. Per the germline V gene, CDR1 is SGHTA and CDR2 is FQGTGA. V lost 1 base and J 7 bases, leaving 8 bases between the germline ends. CDR3 sequence (DNA): TGTGCCAGCAGCTTAAACTACCGGAATGAGCAGTTCTTC. Encoded protein: CASSLNYRNEQFF. Using reference TRBV7-3 and TRBJ2-1 for the parts outside the CDR3, the full variable domain is GAGVSQTPSNKVTEKGKYVELRCDPISGHTALYWYRQSLGQGPEFLIYFQGTGAADDSGLPNDRFFAVRPEGSVSTLKIQRTERGDSAVYLCASSLNYRNEQFFGPGTRLTVL.

V usage is TRBV5-1 and J usage is TRBJ2-1; weak D call: TRBD1 (6 bases). The CDR3 length is 15 residues. CDR1 and CDR2 from the germline V gene are SGHRS and YFSETQ. Trimming removed 4 bases at V and 0 bases at J, with 11 bases between. CDR3 nucleotide sequence: TGCGCCAGCAGCCCCGGGACAAACTCCTACAATGAGCAGTTCTTC. Translated, it gives CASSPGTNSYNEQFF.

J is TRBJ1-4 and V is TRBV15; 9 bases match TRBD1. Trimming removed 3 bases from V and 7 bases from J; junction bases left unmatched: 15. Germline values: CDR1 LNHNV, CDR2 YYDKDF (reference sequence). The CDR3 contains 18 residues. CDR3 coding DNA: TGTGCCACCAGCAGGGACCGGACAGGGGAGATAGACGGTGAAAAACTGTTTTTT. Translating gives CATSRDRTGEIDGEKLFF.

The chain links TRBV2 to TRBJ2-3; 9 nucleotides align to TRBD2. V trimming: 3 bases; J trimming: 5 bases; junction bases outside the gene matches: 9. This CDR3 contains 16 residues. CDR1 and CDR2 (germline): SNHLY, FYNNEI. The CDR3 is CASSEGSGGILDTQYF. Here the CDR3 DNA reads TGTGCCAGCAGTGAGGGCAGCGGGGGGATCCTAGATACGCAGTATTTT.

The chain has TRBV6-1 and TRBJ2-5; 7 bases fit TRBD1. This CDR3 is 14 amino acids long. Germline values: CDR1 MNHNS, CDR2 SASEGT. After removal of 3 bases from V and 7 bases from J, the junction contained 8 bases not matched to a gene. This CDR3 reads CASSEDRSSLTQYF. DNA of the CDR3: TGTGCCAGCAGTGAGGACAGGTCGAGTTTGACCCAGTACTTC.